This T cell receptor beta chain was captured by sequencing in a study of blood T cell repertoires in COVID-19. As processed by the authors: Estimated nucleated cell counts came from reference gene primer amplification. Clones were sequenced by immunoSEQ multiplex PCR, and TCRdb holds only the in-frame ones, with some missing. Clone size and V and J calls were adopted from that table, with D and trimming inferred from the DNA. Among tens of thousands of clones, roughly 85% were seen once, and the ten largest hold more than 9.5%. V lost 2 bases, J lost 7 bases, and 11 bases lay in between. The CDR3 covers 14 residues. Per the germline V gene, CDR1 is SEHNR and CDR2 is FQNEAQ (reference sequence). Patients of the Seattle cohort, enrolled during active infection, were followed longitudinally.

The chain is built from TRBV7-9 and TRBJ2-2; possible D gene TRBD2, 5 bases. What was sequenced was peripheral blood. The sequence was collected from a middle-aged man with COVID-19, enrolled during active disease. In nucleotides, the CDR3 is TGTGCCAGCAGCTTACCCGGGAAGGGCGGGGAGCTGTTTTTT. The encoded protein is CASSLPGKGGELFF.